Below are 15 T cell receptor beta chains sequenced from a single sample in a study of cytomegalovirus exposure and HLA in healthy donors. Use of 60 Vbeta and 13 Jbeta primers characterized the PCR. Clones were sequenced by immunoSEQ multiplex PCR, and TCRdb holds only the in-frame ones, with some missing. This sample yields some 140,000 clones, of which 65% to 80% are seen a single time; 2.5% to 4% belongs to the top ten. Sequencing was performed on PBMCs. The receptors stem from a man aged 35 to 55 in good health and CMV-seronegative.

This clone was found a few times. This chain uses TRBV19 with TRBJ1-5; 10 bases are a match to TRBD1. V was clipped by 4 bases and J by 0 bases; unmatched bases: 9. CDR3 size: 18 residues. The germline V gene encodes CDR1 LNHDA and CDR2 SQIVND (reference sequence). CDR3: CASSSYRDRGYSNQPQHF. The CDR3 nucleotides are TGTGCCAGTAGTAGCTACCGGGACAGGGGATATAGCAATCAGCCCCAGCATTTT.

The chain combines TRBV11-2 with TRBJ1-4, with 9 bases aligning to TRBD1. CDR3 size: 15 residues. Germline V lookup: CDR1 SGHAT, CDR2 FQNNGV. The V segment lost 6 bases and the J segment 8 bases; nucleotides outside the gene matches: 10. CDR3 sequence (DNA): TGTGCCAGCAGATCCGTACAGGGGGCAGGGGAAAAACTGTTTTTT. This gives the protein CASRSVQGAGEKLFF.

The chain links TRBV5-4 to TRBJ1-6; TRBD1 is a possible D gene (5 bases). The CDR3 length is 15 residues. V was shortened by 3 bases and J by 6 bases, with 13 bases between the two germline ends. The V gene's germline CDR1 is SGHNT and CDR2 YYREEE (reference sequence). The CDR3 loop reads CASSYGHATNSPLHF. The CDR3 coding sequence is TGTGCCAGCAGCTATGGACACGCTACTAATTCACCCCTCCACTTT.

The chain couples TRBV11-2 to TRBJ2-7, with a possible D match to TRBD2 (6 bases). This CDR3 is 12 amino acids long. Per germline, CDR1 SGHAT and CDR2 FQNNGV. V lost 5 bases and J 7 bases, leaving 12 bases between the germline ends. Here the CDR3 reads CASSRVEGEQYF. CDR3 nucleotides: TGTGCCAGCAGCCGGGTGGAGGGGGAGCAGTACTTC.

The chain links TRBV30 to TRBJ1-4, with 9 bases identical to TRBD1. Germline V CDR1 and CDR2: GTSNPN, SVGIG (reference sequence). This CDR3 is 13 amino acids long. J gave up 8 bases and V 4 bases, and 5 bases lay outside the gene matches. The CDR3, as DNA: TGTGCCTGGACCGGACAGGGGACGGAAAAACTGTTTTTT. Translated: CAWTGQGTEKLFF. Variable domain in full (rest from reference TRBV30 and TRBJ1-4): SQTIHQWPATLVQPVGSPLSLECTVEGTSNPNLYWYRQAAGRGLQLLFYSVGIGQISSEVPQNLSASRPQDRQFILSSKKLLLSDSGFYLCAWTGQGTEKLFFGSGTQLSVL.

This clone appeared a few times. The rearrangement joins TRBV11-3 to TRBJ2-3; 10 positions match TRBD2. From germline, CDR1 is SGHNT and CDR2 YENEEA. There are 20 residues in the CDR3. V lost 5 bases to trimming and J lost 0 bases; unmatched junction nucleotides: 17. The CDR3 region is CASSLPFAALAGVSTDTQYF. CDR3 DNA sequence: TGTGCCAGCAGCCTTCCATTCGCCGCTCTAGCGGGGGTTAGCACAGATACGCAGTATTTT.

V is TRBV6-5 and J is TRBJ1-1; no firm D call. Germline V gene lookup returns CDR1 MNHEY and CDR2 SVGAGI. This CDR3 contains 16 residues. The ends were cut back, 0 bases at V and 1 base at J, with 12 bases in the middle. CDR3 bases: TGTGCCAGCAGTTACTCGGTGATGGGAGGGAACACTGAAGCTTTCTTT. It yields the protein CASSYSVMGGNTEAFF.

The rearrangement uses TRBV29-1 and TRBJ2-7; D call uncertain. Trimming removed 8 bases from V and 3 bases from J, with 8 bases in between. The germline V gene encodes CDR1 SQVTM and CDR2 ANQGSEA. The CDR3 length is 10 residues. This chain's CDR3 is CSTKDYEQYF. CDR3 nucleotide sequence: TGCAGCACTAAGGACTACGAGCAGTACTTC.

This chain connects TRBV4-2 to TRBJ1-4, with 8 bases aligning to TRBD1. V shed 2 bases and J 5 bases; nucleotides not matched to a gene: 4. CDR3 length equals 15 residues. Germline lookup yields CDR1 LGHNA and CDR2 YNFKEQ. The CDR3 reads CASSQPGQENEKLFF. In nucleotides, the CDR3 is TGTGCCAGCAGCCAACCGGGACAGGAGAATGAAAAACTGTTTTTT.

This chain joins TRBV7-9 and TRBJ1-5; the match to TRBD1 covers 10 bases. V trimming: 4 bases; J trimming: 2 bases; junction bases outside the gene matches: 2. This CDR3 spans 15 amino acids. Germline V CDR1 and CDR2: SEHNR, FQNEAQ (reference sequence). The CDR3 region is CASSYGQGGNQPQHF. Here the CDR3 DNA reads TGTGCCAGCAGCTATGGACAGGGGGGCAATCAGCCCCAGCATTTT. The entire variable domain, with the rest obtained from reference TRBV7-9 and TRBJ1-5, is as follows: DTGVSQNPRHKITKRGQNVTFRCDPISEHNRLYWYRQTLGQGPEFLTYFQNEAQLEKSRLLSDRFSAERPKGSFSTLEIQRTEQGDSAMYLCASSYGQGGNQPQHFGDGTRLSIL.

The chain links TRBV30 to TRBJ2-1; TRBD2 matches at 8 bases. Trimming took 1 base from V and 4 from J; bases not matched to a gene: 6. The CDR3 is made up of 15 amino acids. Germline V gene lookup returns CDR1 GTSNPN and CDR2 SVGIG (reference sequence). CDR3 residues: CAWSGAGVRYNEQFF. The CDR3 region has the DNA TGTGCCTGGAGTGGAGCGGGAGTTAGGTACAATGAGCAGTTCTTC.

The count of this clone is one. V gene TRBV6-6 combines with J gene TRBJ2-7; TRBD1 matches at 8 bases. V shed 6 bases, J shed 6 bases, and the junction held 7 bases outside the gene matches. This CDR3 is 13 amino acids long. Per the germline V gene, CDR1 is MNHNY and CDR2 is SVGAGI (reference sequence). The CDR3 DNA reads TGTGCCAGCAGAGATCCCGACAGGGGCGAGCAGTACTTC. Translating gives CASRDPDRGEQYF.

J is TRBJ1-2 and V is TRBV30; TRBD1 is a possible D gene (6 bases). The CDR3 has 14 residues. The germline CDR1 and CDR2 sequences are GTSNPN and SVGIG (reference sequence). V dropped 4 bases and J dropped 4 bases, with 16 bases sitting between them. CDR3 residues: CAWNTQQGSYGYTF. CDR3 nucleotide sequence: TGTGCCTGGAATACCCAACAGGGAAGCTATGGCTACACCTTC.

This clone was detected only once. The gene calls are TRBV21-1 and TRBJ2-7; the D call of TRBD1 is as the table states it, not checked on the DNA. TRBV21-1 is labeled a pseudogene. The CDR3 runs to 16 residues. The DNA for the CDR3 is TGTGCCAGCAGCGCCCCGGAGGGGGACAGGGGCTACGAGCAGTACTTC. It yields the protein CASSAPEGDRGYEQYF.

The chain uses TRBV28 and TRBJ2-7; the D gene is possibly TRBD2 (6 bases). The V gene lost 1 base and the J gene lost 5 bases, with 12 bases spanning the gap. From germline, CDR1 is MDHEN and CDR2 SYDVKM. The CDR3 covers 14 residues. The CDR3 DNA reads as TGTGCCAGCAGTTTATCCCCGGGACTCAACGAGCAGTACTTC. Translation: CASSLSPGLNEQYF.